This T cell receptor beta chain originates from a study of blood T cell repertoires in COVID-19. In the study overall: Samples representing acute and convalescent COVID-19 were sourced from the United States, Italy and Spain.

This clone appeared a single time. Profiled with immunoSEQ multiplex PCR; TCRdb holds only in-frame clones, not every one. The repertoire holds about 300,000 clones, with about 90% as singletons. This CDR3 spans 18 amino acids. The germline V gene encodes CDR1 SGHRS and CDR2 YFSETQ. The ends lost 0 bases at V and 4 bases at J; junction bases unmatched: 9. Individuals drawn from 20 to 25 US areas were roughly 18 to 89 years old. The chain carries TRBV5-1 and TRBJ2-5; 13 bases map to TRBD2. The specimen sequenced was PBMCs or T cells enriched from blood (not recorded which). The source of this sequence is a woman between 25 and 40 years old who had recovered from COVID-19. CDR3 in amino acids: CASSLGTSGGPVGETQYF. The CDR3, as DNA: TGCGCCAGCAGCTTGGGGACTAGCGGGGGTCCTGTTGGAGAGACCCAGTACTTC. Variable domain in full (rest from reference TRBV5-1 and TRBJ2-5): KAGVTQTPRYLIKTRGQQVTLSCSPISGHRSVSWYQQTPGQGLQFLFEYFSETQRNKGNFPGRFSGRQFSNSRSEMNVSTLELGDSALYLCASSLGTSGGPVGETQYFGPGTRLLVL.